This entry lists 32 T cell receptor beta chains sequenced from one sample in a study of blood T cell repertoires in COVID-19. Measured with immunoSEQ multiplex PCR; TCRdb has only the in-frame clones, and not every one. The data hold 300,000 to 350,000 clones, with approximately 91% observed a single time. Sequenced: peripheral blood. These receptors came from a woman aged 70 to 79 with COVID-19, enrolled during active disease.

This chain joins TRBV6-1 and TRBJ1-2; 7 bases fit TRBD1. J lost 13 bases, V lost 2 bases, and 10 bases had no gene match. This CDR3 is 13 amino acids long. The germline CDR1 and CDR2 sequences are MNHNS and SASEGT. DNA of the CDR3: TGTGCCAGCAGTGAAAGGGACAGACTTGGACTCACCTTC. Amino acid sequence: CASSERDRLGLTF.

The chain employs TRBV5-4 and TRBJ1-1; D possibly corresponds to TRBD1 (5 bases). Germline CDR1 SGHNT, CDR2 YYREEE (reference sequence). CDR3 size: 13 residues. Trimming took off 4 bases at V and 5 bases at J, with 12 bases between the two ends. This chain's CDR3 is CASSLRRETEAFF. The CDR3 DNA is TGTGCCAGCAGCCTTCGCAGGGAAACTGAAGCTTTCTTT.

This rearrangement joins TRBV20-1 to TRBJ2-3, with TRBD2 matching 9 bases. After removal of 3 bases from V and 2 bases from J, the junction contained 18 bases not matched to a gene. Per germline, CDR1 DFQATT and CDR2 SNEGSKA (reference sequence). This CDR3 comprises 19 residues. CDR3 bases: TGCAGTGCTAGTGGAGGGGGCTATAGGGCTAGCGGGGCCACAGATACGCAGTATTTT. Its translation is CSASGGGYRASGATDTQYF.

This chain connects TRBV7-2 to TRBJ1-5; weak D call: TRBD1 (6 bases). Germline V lookup: CDR1 SGHTA, CDR2 FQGNSA. This CDR3 region has 13 residues. V was pared by 5 bases and J by 7 bases, with 12 bases between. The CDR3 bases are TGTGCCAGCAGCGAACAGGGAGGGCAGCCCCAGCATTTT. Its translation is CASSEQGGQPQHF.

The count of this clone is one. The gene calls are TRBV11-3 and TRBJ2-7; D possibly corresponds to TRBD2 (6 bases). This CDR3 contains 14 residues. Germline V lookup: CDR1 SGHNT, CDR2 YENEEA. V was pared by 5 bases and J by 6 bases, with 17 bases between. The CDR3 spells CASSPAGYPGEQYF. CDR3 coding DNA: TGTGCCAGCAGCCCGGCGGGGTACCCCGGCGAGCAGTACTTC.

V gene TRBV25-1 combines with J gene TRBJ1-2; 7 positions match TRBD1. CDR1 and CDR2 from the germline V gene are MGHDK and SYGVNS. V was pared by 6 bases and J by 5 bases, with 12 bases of the junction left unmatched. The CDR3 contains 15 residues. The CDR3 DNA follows: TGTGCCAGCAGCACTACCGGGACAGCAGTATATGGCTACACCTTC. Translation: CASSTTGTAVYGYTF.

The CDR3 sequence is CASSSSYREGTEAFF. The CDR3 region has the DNA TGCGCCAGCAGCTCATCATACAGGGAGGGCACTGAAGCTTTCTTT. The chain joins TRBV5-1 to TRBJ1-1, with D possibly being TRBD1 (6 bases). V was pared by 3 bases and J by 4 bases, with 16 bases between. This CDR3 region has 15 residues. Germline assignment: CDR1 SGHRS and CDR2 YFSETQ.

This chain connects TRBV11-2 to TRBJ2-1; 10 bases map to TRBD1. Germline CDR1 and CDR2: SGHAT and FQNNGV. V dropped 5 bases and J dropped 12; count of bases not matched to a gene: 4. This CDR3 spans 12 amino acids. In DNA, the CDR3 is TGTGCCAGCAGCGTGGGACAGGGGAGGCAGTTCTTC. The encoded protein is CASSVGQGRQFF.

The table lists this clone with a count of one. The rearrangement joins TRBV18 to TRBJ1-6, with TRBD1 as a possible D gene (6 bases). Germline V lookup: CDR1 KGHSH, CDR2 LQKENI. V was pared by 3 bases and J by 5 bases, with 14 bases between. The CDR3 sequence is 16 residues long. The CDR3 loop reads CASSPRKGDNNSPLHF. The CDR3 nucleotides are TGTGCCAGCTCACCGAGGAAGGGGGACAATAATTCACCCCTCCACTTT.

This clone was picked up a small number of times. This chain joins TRBV29-1 and TRBJ1-1; D possibly corresponds to TRBD1 (6 bases). CDR3 length: 11 residues. The V gene lost 1 base and the J gene lost 9 bases, with 9 bases spanning the gap. Per the germline V gene, CDR1 is SQVTM and CDR2 is ANQGSEA. CDR3 protein: CSVEGGRKAFF. The CDR3 region has the DNA TGCAGCGTTGAAGGGGGGCGCAAAGCTTTCTTT.

This rearrangement joins TRBV30 to TRBJ1-5; D possibly corresponds to TRBD1 (6 bases). Germline values: CDR1 GTSNPN, CDR2 SVGIG (reference sequence). The CDR3 contains 18 residues. Trimming took 4 bases from V and 0 from J, leaving 22 bases between them. The CDR3 nucleotides read TGTGCCTGGAAGGCGGGGGCAGGAGCCCTATATAGCAATCAGCCCCAGCATTTT. Protein sequence: CAWKAGAGALYSNQPQHF.

This chain connects TRBV10-3 to TRBJ2-3, with TRBD1 as a possible D gene (6 bases). CDR1 ENHRY and CDR2 SYGVKD come from the germline V gene. V lost 6 bases and J lost 2, with 15 bases in between. The CDR3 loop spans 15 amino acids. This CDR3 is CAISPKQGYTDTQYF. DNA for the CDR3: TGTGCCATCAGCCCAAAACAGGGTTACACAGATACGCAGTATTTT.

This chain connects TRBV5-1 to TRBJ2-7; 7 positions match TRBD2. The CDR3 totals 15 residues. Germline V gene data show CDR1 as SGHRS and CDR2 as YFSETQ. Trimming cost V 0 bases and J 3 bases; bases outside gene matches: 6. Here the CDR3 DNA reads TGCGCCAGCAGCTTGGTGTCGGGGGGAGGCTACGAGCAGTACTTC. Encoded protein: CASSLVSGGGYEQYF.

The V gene is TRBV10-3, the J gene TRBJ2-6; TRBD1 matches 7 bases. V shed 1 base and J 0 bases; nucleotides not matched to a gene: 3. Per germline, CDR1 ENHRY and CDR2 SYGVKD. This CDR3 region has 17 residues. Here the CDR3 DNA reads TGTGCCATCAGTGAGTTTGGACAGGCCTCTGGGGCCAACGTCCTGACTTTC. The encoded protein is CAISEFGQASGANVLTF.

The rearrangement links TRBV6-1 to TRBJ1-2, with no clear D. This CDR3 has 15 amino acids. Trimming stripped 1 base from V and 5 bases from J, with 14 bases between. Germline V CDR1 and CDR2: MNHNS, SASEGT. The CDR3 is CASSEGMGEKYGYTF. Here the CDR3 DNA reads TGTGCCAGCAGTGAAGGGATGGGCGAGAAGTATGGCTACACCTTC.

Only one count was recorded for this clone. V and J are TRBV3-1 (or the pseudogene TRBV3-2) and TRBJ2-2, with D possibly being TRBD2 (5 bases). The germline V gene has CDR1 LGHDT and CDR2 YNNKEL (reference sequence). V was pared by 1 base and J by 1 base, with 7 bases between. The CDR3 has 15 residues. The CDR3 loop reads CASSQVGGNTGELFF. The CDR3 DNA follows: TGTGCCAGCAGCCAAGTCGGAGGGAACACCGGGGAGCTGTTTTTT.

This clone has a handful of counts. The chain uses TRBV11-3 and TRBJ2-2, with D hard to call. Germline CDR1 SGHNT, CDR2 YENEEA. This CDR3 is built from 16 residues. V dropped 0 bases and J dropped 3 bases, with 11 bases sitting between them. The CDR3 coding sequence is TGTGCCAGCAGCTTAGACAACGCGGATGACACCGGGGAGCTGTTTTTT. Translating gives CASSLDNADDTGELFF.

The chain couples TRBV7-3 to TRBJ2-3, with D possibly TRBD2 on 6 matching bases. V was cut by 5 bases and J by 6 bases, with 18 bases left in between. The CDR3 sequence is 15 residues long. Germline V gene sequence: CDR1 SGHTA, CDR2 FQGTGA. CDR3 DNA sequence: TGTGCCAGCAGCGCAAGGGCGGGGCGGTGGGATACGCAGTATTTT. It encodes CASSARAGRWDTQYF.

The V call is TRBV6-5, the J call TRBJ2-1, with 7 bases aligning to TRBD2. The V segment lost 2 bases and the J segment 13 bases; nucleotides outside the gene matches: 2. The CDR3 has 11 residues. CDR1 MNHEY and CDR2 SVGAGI come from the germline V gene. CDR3 DNA: TGTGCCAGCAGTTACGGGGGGGTTCAGTTCTTC. Amino acids: CASSYGGVQFF.

This chain joins TRBV19 and TRBJ2-3; D possibly corresponds to TRBD1 (5 bases). V gave up 1 base and J gave up 2 bases, with 10 bases separating them. Looked up from germline, CDR1 is LNHDA and CDR2 is SQIVND (reference sequence). This CDR3 spans 15 amino acids. CDR3 DNA sequence: TGTGCCAGTAGTATAGGGGGCAGACTCACAGATACGCAGTATTTT. It is translated as CASSIGGRLTDTQYF.

The V call is TRBV11-2, the J call TRBJ1-2; 7 nucleotides agree with TRBD1. This CDR3 has 17 amino acids. Germline-derived CDR1 and CDR2 are SGHAT and FQNNGV. Trimming cost V 5 bases and J 4 bases; bases outside gene matches: 16. CDR3 region: CASSPRDSALRGYGYTF. The CDR3, as DNA: TGTGCCAGCAGCCCTCGGGACAGCGCCCTAAGGGGCTATGGCTACACCTTC. The full variable domain, completed using reference TRBV11-2 and TRBJ1-2, is EAGVAQSPRYKIIEKRQSVAFWCNPISGHATLYWYQQILGQGPKLLIQFQNNGVVDDSQLPKDRFSAERLKGVDSTLKIQPAKLEDSAVYLCASSPRDSALRGYGYTFGSGTRLTVV.

The rearrangement uses TRBV28 and TRBJ1-5; D might be TRBD1 (6 bases). Germline loops: CDR1 MDHEN, CDR2 SYDVKM. The CDR3 runs 15 residues. Trimming took off 5 bases at V and 8 bases at J, with 19 bases between the two ends. CDR3 loop: CASSPGSQGTKPQHF. CDR3 nucleotides: TGTGCCAGCAGTCCCGGAAGCCAGGGGACTAAGCCCCAGCATTTT.

The chain combines TRBV21-1 with TRBJ1-6; the D call in the table, TRBD1, was not verified against the DNA. TRBV21-1 constitutes a pseudogene. This CDR3 spans 17 amino acids. CDR3 in DNA: TGTGCCAGCAGCGGCATCCCCAAGGGACAGTTAAATTCACCCCTCCACTTT. Protein sequence: CASSGIPKGQLNSPLHF.

This clone was detected only once. V is TRBV19 and J is TRBJ2-2; 8 bases are a match to TRBD2. V gave up 5 bases and J gave up 5 bases; unmatched junction bases: 7. The CDR3 length is 15 residues. Looked up from germline, CDR1 is LNHDA and CDR2 is SQIVND (reference sequence). CDR3 sequence: CASSHLAGGTGELFF. The DNA for the CDR3 is TGTGCCAGTAGTCACCTAGCGGGTGGAACCGGGGAGCTGTTTTTT.

The chain employs TRBV7-2 and TRBJ2-7, with no clear D. Trimming removed 2 bases from V and 3 bases from J, with 8 bases in between. The germline V gene has CDR1 SGHTA and CDR2 FQGNSA. The CDR3 contains 13 residues. CDR3 amino acids: CASSLNYGYEQYF. CDR3 DNA sequence: TGTGCCAGCAGCTTAAATTACGGCTACGAGCAGTACTTC.

J is TRBJ2-2 and V is TRBV7-3; D unclear. CDR3 length: 13 residues. Germline V CDR1 and CDR2: SGHTA, FQGTGA. V was trimmed by 8 bases and J by 0 bases, leaving 7 bases between them. Written as DNA, the CDR3 is TGTGCCAGCGGGCAAGCGAACACCGGGGAGCTGTTTTTT. This encodes CASGQANTGELFF.

A remark on this clone: At the DNA level, this CDR3 is encoded by other sequences in the same sample as well. CDR3 residues: CASSWDSNTEAFF. As DNA, the CDR3 is TGTGCCAGCAGTTGGGACTCTAACACTGAAGCTTTCTTT. This chain links TRBV2 with TRBJ1-1, with TRBD1 as a possible D gene (5 bases). V lost 5 bases and J lost 2, with 9 bases in between. The CDR3 loop spans 13 amino acids. CDR1 and CDR2 (germline): SNHLY, FYNNEI. The whole variable domain, filled in from reference TRBV2 and TRBJ1-1, reads EPEVTQTPSHQVTQMGQEVILRCVPISNHLYFYWYRQILGQKVEFLVSFYNNEISEKSEIFDDQFSVERPDGSNFTLKIRSTKLEDSAMYFCASSWDSNTEAFFGQGTRLTVV.

This clone was counted once. Additional DNA sequences in this sample encode the identical CDR3. The chain is built from TRBV19 and TRBJ1-5; D is ambiguous. Between the trimmed V and J ends, which lost 3 bases and 0 bases, there was a span of 6 bases. The germline V gene has CDR1 LNHDA and CDR2 SQIVND (reference sequence). The CDR3 extends over 14 amino acids. The CDR3 loop reads CASSMASSNQPQHF. In DNA, the CDR3 is TGTGCCAGTAGTATGGCTAGTAGCAATCAGCCCCAGCATTTT.

The chain has TRBV4-1 and TRBJ1-5, with TRBD1 matching over 12 bases. The CDR3 consists of 18 residues. The junction had 8 bases not matched to a gene; V was cut back by 3 bases and J by 2 bases. Germline V gives CDR1 MGHRA, CDR2 YSYEKL. The CDR3 here is CASSHPGQGAIGNQPQHF. Written as DNA, the CDR3 is TGCGCCAGCAGCCATCCGGGACAGGGGGCTATAGGCAATCAGCCCCAGCATTTT.

V usage is TRBV28 and J usage is TRBJ2-2; 7 bases line up with TRBD2. The CDR3 loop spans 16 amino acids. Germline V gives CDR1 MDHEN, CDR2 SYDVKM. The V gene end was trimmed by 6 bases and the J gene end by 0 bases; junction bases not matched to a gene: 7. The CDR3 sequence is CASSPPGGANTGELFF. The CDR3 DNA is TGTGCCAGCAGCCCTCCTGGGGGGGCGAACACCGGGGAGCTGTTTTTT.

Worth noting for this clone: Distinct nucleotide sequences in the sample also encode this CDR3. This chain uses TRBV7-2 with TRBJ2-3; D gene uncertain. The V end lost 0 bases, the J end lost 2 bases, and 6 bases lay between the germline ends. This CDR3 is 14 amino acids long. Germline assignment: CDR1 SGHTA and CDR2 FQGNSA. The CDR3 bases are TGTGCCAGCAGCTTAGCGCTGGCCACAGATACGCAGTATTTT. Translation gives CASSLALATDTQYF.

This clone turned up a few times. The gene calls are TRBV3-1 (or the pseudogene TRBV3-2) and TRBJ1-5, with D possibly TRBD1 on 5 matching bases. The CDR3 length is 14 residues. Trimming took off 0 bases at V and 4 bases at J, with 7 bases between the two ends. Germline CDR1 LGHDT, CDR2 YNNKEL (reference sequence). The CDR3 region is CASSQETGNQPQHF. Here the CDR3 DNA reads TGTGCCAGCAGCCAAGAAACAGGTAATCAGCCCCAGCATTTT.